These 28 T cell receptor beta chains share one sample of origin, sequenced in a study of neoadjuvant anti-PD-1 for oral cavity cancer. This table comes from immunoSEQ multiplex PCR, and its TCRdb copy is limited to in-frame clones, with some not included. The sample contains thousands of clones, 50% to 75% of which appear only once. Specimen: tumor tissue, collected before nivolumab (anti-PD-1) treatment. The receptors here all came from a person aged 35 to 85 with oral cavity squamous cell carcinoma.

This clone appeared a single time. The chain recombines TRBV5-6 with TRBJ1-6, with 9 bases matching TRBD1. CDR1 SGHDT and CDR2 YYEEEE come from the germline V gene. CDR3 length equals 16 residues. V dropped 1 base and J dropped 8; count of bases not matched to a gene: 7. CDR3 coding DNA: TGTGCCAGCAGCTTGCGACAGGGGGTTCGACATTCACCCCTCCACTTT. It specifies CASSLRQGVRHSPLHF.

V and J are TRBV19 and TRBJ2-7; 9 bases line up with TRBD1. The CDR3 consists of 15 residues. Germline assignment: CDR1 LNHDA and CDR2 SQIVND (reference sequence). J lost 2 bases, V lost 6 bases, and 8 bases had no gene match. The CDR3 sequence is CASRSLTGGPYEQYF. The DNA for the CDR3 is TGTGCCAGTAGATCCCTGACAGGGGGGCCCTACGAGCAGTACTTC. Full variable domain (outside the CDR3, taken from reference TRBV19 and TRBJ2-7): DGGITQSPKYLFRKEGQNVTLSCEQNLNHDAMYWYRQDPGQGLRLIYYSQIVNDFQKGDIAEGYSVSREKKESFPLTVTSAQKNPTAFYLCASRSLTGGPYEQYFGPGTRLTVT.

The chain is built from TRBV5-5 and TRBJ1-1; no firm D call. CDR1 is SGHKS, CDR2 YYEKEE, per germline (reference sequence). CDR3 length: 12 residues. The germline V and J ends were trimmed by 0 bases and 10 bases, with 10 bases remaining between them. CDR3 region: CASSLGGGRAFF. The CDR3 DNA is TGTGCCAGCAGCTTGGGGGGAGGACGAGCTTTCTTT.

The rearrangement joins TRBV28 to TRBJ2-1; D is possibly TRBD1 or TRBD2 (5 bases each). The CDR3 is made up of 13 amino acids. CDR1 and CDR2 from the germline V gene are MDHEN and SYDVKM. Trimming removed 6 bases at V and 10 bases at J, with 16 bases between. In DNA, the CDR3 is TGTGCCAGCAGCGGGGACCCACCAGGGGAGCAGTTCTTC. It yields the protein CASSGDPPGEQFF.

The chain carries TRBV6-6 and TRBJ2-3, with 8 bases that match TRBD1. Germline V lookup: CDR1 MNHNY, CDR2 SVGAGI (reference sequence). Trimming cost V 2 bases and J 2 bases; bases outside gene matches: 6. The CDR3 extends over 16 amino acids. CDR3 sequence: CASSYETGVDTDTQYF. For the CDR3, the DNA is TGTGCCAGCAGTTACGAGACAGGGGTCGACACAGATACGCAGTATTTT.

This chain joins TRBV9 and TRBJ1-4; TRBD1 aligns across 7 bases. The V and J ends lost 2 bases and 1 base, in that order; junction bases with no gene match: 5. CDR1 and CDR2 (germline): SGDLS, YYNGEE. CDR3 size: 16 residues. CDR3 in DNA: TGTGCCAGCAGCGTTCGACAGGGAGTAACTAATGAAAAACTGTTTTTT. Translation gives CASSVRQGVTNEKLFF.

V is TRBV6-4 and J is TRBJ2-1, with D hard to call. Germline V gene lookup returns CDR1 MRHNA and CDR2 SNTAGT. Trimming removed 4 bases at V and 0 bases at J, with 10 bases between. CDR3 length equals 15 residues. CDR3 nucleotide sequence: TGTGCCAGCAGTGTTGGTCCTAGCTCCTACAATGAGCAGTTCTTC. Amino acid sequence: CASSVGPSSYNEQFF.

The chain recombines TRBV7-3 with TRBJ2-3, with 8 bases that match TRBD2. Losses at the gene ends were 5 bases for V and 1 base for J; bases not matched to a gene: 5. CDR1 is SGHTA and CDR2 is FQGTGA in the germline V gene. This CDR3 is built from 15 residues. CDR3 bases: TGTGCCAGCAGCCCCGGGACTAGGGGCACAGATACGCAGTATTTT. Its translation is CASSPGTRGTDTQYF.

The V and J genes are TRBV19 and TRBJ2-3; D possibly corresponds to TRBD2 (5 bases). Germline V CDR1 and CDR2: LNHDA, SQIVND (reference sequence). The CDR3 runs to 15 residues. Trimming cost V 3 bases and J 9 bases, with 19 bases left between them. CDR3 sequence reads: CASSIWQDSGQTQYF. CDR3 nucleotides: TGTGCCAGTAGTATTTGGCAGGACTCGGGCCAGACGCAGTATTTT.

This chain joins TRBV9 and TRBJ1-1, with 7 bases lining up with TRBD1. The CDR3 length is 16 residues. V lost 4 bases, J lost 1 base, and 10 bases stayed unmatched. Germline CDR1 SGDLS, CDR2 YYNGEE. CDR3 sequence reads: CASSRRQGGANTEAFF. The CDR3, as DNA: TGTGCCAGCAGCCGGCGACAGGGAGGGGCGAACACTGAAGCTTTCTTT.

This chain connects TRBV6-5 to TRBJ2-7; D remains unclear. The CDR3 has 15 amino acids. Per germline, CDR1 MNHEY and CDR2 SVGAGI. V shed 6 bases and J shed 3 bases, with 18 bases lying between them. The CDR3 nucleotides read TGTGCCAGCAGCCCCGGTGGTGTTTCGAACTACGAGCAGTACTTC. It encodes CASSPGGVSNYEQYF.

This rearrangement joins TRBV11-2 to TRBJ1-1; D remains unclear. Trimming stripped 0 bases from V and 5 bases from J, with 13 bases between. CDR1 is SGHAT and CDR2 is FQNNGV in the germline V gene. The CDR3 is 15 residues long. CDR3: CASSLEISRDTEAFF. CDR3 in DNA: TGTGCCAGCAGCTTAGAAATTTCGAGGGATACTGAAGCTTTCTTT.

The chain recombines TRBV18 with TRBJ2-2, with 10 bases lining up with TRBD2. The CDR3 spans 17 residues. The V segment lost 3 bases and the J segment 2 bases; nucleotides outside the gene matches: 6. Looked up from germline, CDR1 is KGHSH and CDR2 is LQKENI. CDR3 amino acids: CASSPASGGGNTGELFF. The CDR3 DNA reads TGTGCCAGCTCACCGGCTAGCGGGGGAGGAAACACCGGGGAGCTGTTTTTT.

V usage is TRBV9 and J usage is TRBJ2-1, with 15 bases fitting TRBD2. V lost 3 bases and J lost 5; bases outside the gene matches: 3. The germline V gene has CDR1 SGDLS and CDR2 YYNGEE. The CDR3 contains 16 residues. CDR3 residues: CASSGGLAGGHNEQFF. The DNA of the CDR3 is TGTGCCAGCAGCGGAGGACTAGCGGGGGGGCACAATGAGCAGTTCTTC. The full variable domain, rest sourced from reference TRBV9 and TRBJ2-1, is DSGVTQTPKHLITATGQRVTLRCSPRSGDLSVYWYQQSLDQGLQFLIQYYNGEERAKGNILERFSAQQFPDLHSELNLSSLELGDSALYFCASSGGLAGGHNEQFFGPGTRLTVL.

The table lists this clone with a count of one. This rearrangement joins TRBV19 to TRBJ1-3, with 7 bases fitting TRBD1. Germline CDR1 LNHDA, CDR2 SQIVND (reference sequence). Losses at the gene ends were 5 bases for V and 0 bases for J; bases not matched to a gene: 7. This CDR3 is built from 16 residues. CDR3 sequence: CASSQGQASSGNTIYF. In nucleotides, the CDR3 is TGTGCCAGTAGTCAAGGACAGGCCAGCTCTGGAAACACCATATATTTT. The variable domain in full, completed from reference TRBV19 and TRBJ1-3, reads DGGITQSPKYLFRKEGQNVTLSCEQNLNHDAMYWYRQDPGQGLRLIYYSQIVNDFQKGDIAEGYSVSREKKESFPLTVTSAQKNPTAFYLCASSQGQASSGNTIYFGEGSWLTVV.

This rearrangement joins TRBV10-2 to TRBJ2-1; TRBD1 is a possible D gene (6 bases). V was cut by 11 bases and J by 10 bases, with 21 bases left in between. Germline V gives CDR1 WSHSY, CDR2 SAAADI. This CDR3 has 13 residues. The CDR3 protein is CALRGTTGNEQFF. The CDR3 nucleotides are TGCGCCCTTCGGGGAACCACAGGGAACGAGCAGTTCTTC.

This chain joins TRBV7-3 and TRBJ2-7, with 9 bases that match TRBD2. The germline V gene encodes CDR1 SGHTA and CDR2 FQGTGA. CDR3 size: 14 residues. Losses at the gene ends were 0 bases for V and 4 bases for J; bases not matched to a gene: 1. In DNA form, the CDR3 reads TGTGCCAGCAGCTTAACTAGCGGGAGTTACGAGCAGTACTTC. Translating gives CASSLTSGSYEQYF.

This clone was counted only a few times. V is TRBV9 and J is TRBJ2-3, with D possibly matching TRBD2 (6 bases). From germline, CDR1 is SGDLS and CDR2 YYNGEE. The V end lost 0 bases, the J end lost 2 bases, and 13 bases lay between the germline ends. The CDR3 is 16 amino acids. CDR3 sequence reads: CASSVDSGRLTDTQYF. The DNA of the CDR3 is TGTGCCAGCAGCGTAGATAGCGGAAGACTCACAGATACGCAGTATTTT.

This clone was seen a single time. The genes are TRBV5-4 and TRBJ2-3; D is ambiguous. The CDR3 contains 15 residues. In germline, CDR1 is SGHNT, CDR2 YYREEE (reference sequence). Trimming shortened V by 4 bases and J by 6 bases, and 18 bases separated the two germline ends. For the CDR3, the DNA is TGTGCCAGCAGCCAAGGTAACGACCCACGGGATACGCAGTATTTT. It encodes CASSQGNDPRDTQYF. Full variable domain (rest looked up from reference TRBV5-4 and TRBJ2-3): ETGVTQSPTHLIKTRGQQVTLRCSSQSGHNTVSWYQQALGQGPQFIFQYYREEENGRGNFPPRFSGLQFPNYSSELNVNALELDDSALYLCASSQGNDPRDTQYFGPGTRLTVL.

The chain links TRBV7-9 to TRBJ1-1, with a possible D match to TRBD1 (5 bases). V lost 6 bases to trimming and J lost 1 base, with 18 bases between them. CDR3 length: 16 residues. CDR1 and CDR2 from the germline V gene are SEHNR and FQNEAQ (reference sequence). This CDR3 is CASSQGISRGNTEAFF. The CDR3 DNA reads TGTGCCAGCAGTCAAGGAATCTCAAGGGGGAACACTGAAGCTTTCTTT.

This chain uses TRBV7-9 with TRBJ2-2; perhaps TRBD2 as D (6 bases). The CDR3 is 15 residues long. Trimming left V 4 bases short and J 5 bases short, with 14 bases between. The V gene's germline CDR1 is SEHNR and CDR2 FQNEAQ (reference sequence). The DNA of the CDR3 is TGTGCCAGCAGCTCGGGAGCTAGCGTGACCGGGGAGCTGTTTTTT. Translating gives CASSSGASVTGELFF. Supplemented by reference TRBV7-9 and TRBJ2-2, the full variable domain reads DTGVSQNPRHKITKRGQNVTFRCDPISEHNRLYWYRQTLGQGPEFLTYFQNEAQLEKSRLLSDRFSAERPKGSFSTLEIQRTEQGDSAMYLCASSSGASVTGELFFGEGSRLTVL.

This clone was picked up a small number of times. The rearrangement joins TRBV7-6 to TRBJ2-5; D assignment may be TRBD1 or TRBD2 (5 bases each). The germline V gene has CDR1 SGHVS and CDR2 FNYEAQ. This CDR3 has 15 amino acids. Trimming shortened V by 3 bases and J by 5 bases, and 16 bases separated the two germline ends. The CDR3 nucleotides read TGTGCCAGCAGCTTGGGGGTAGAGGTGTGGGAGACCCAGTACTTC. Amino acid sequence: CASSLGVEVWETQYF.

This rearrangement joins TRBV11-3 to TRBJ2-3; weak D call: TRBD2 (6 bases). The germline V gene has CDR1 SGHNT and CDR2 YENEEA. This CDR3 has 14 amino acids. Trimming stripped 2 bases from V and 7 bases from J, with 13 bases between. CDR3 nucleotides: TGTGCCAGCAGCTTACGGGGGAGTACGAATACGCAGTATTTT. It codes for CASSLRGSTNTQYF.

This chain joins TRBV6-1 and TRBJ1-2; possible D gene TRBD1, 5 bases. The CDR3 is 13 amino acids. Germline CDR1 is MNHNS and CDR2 is SASEGT. V gave up 7 bases and J gave up 3 bases, with 12 bases separating them. DNA of the CDR3: TGTGCCAGCAATCCGGCCAGGGACTATGGCTACACCTTC. Translated, it gives CASNPARDYGYTF.

J is TRBJ2-7 and V is TRBV7-8, with TRBD1 as a possible D gene (6 bases). CDR3 length equals 13 residues. V lost 0 bases, J lost 5 bases, and 8 bases lay in between. Germline lookup yields CDR1 SGHVS and CDR2 FQNEAQ. The CDR3 region is CASSLATGNEQYF. The CDR3 DNA sequence: TGTGCCAGCAGCTTAGCAACAGGGAACGAGCAGTACTTC.

The J gene is TRBJ2-2, the V gene TRBV27; D is unclear. The V end was cut by 5 bases, the J end by 9 bases, with 10 bases between. This CDR3 contains 12 residues. The V gene's germline CDR1 is MNHEY and CDR2 SMNVEV (reference sequence). The CDR3 loop is CASSPLHRELFF. As DNA, the CDR3 is TGTGCCAGCAGTCCCCTTCATCGGGAGCTGTTTTTT.

This clone was detected a few times. The chain uses TRBV28 and TRBJ1-1; maybe TRBD1 (5 bases). V was clipped by 5 bases and J by 5 bases, with 9 bases between them. This CDR3 region has 12 residues. The germline gives CDR1 MDHEN, CDR2 SYDVKM. Here the CDR3 reads CASSLRQTEAFF. CDR3 DNA sequence: TGTGCCAGCAGTCTTCGACAGACTGAAGCTTTCTTT. Drawing the rest from reference TRBV28 and TRBJ1-1, the complete variable domain is DVKVTQSSRYLVKRTGEKVFLECVQDMDHENMFWYRQDPGLGLRLIYFSYDVKMKEKGDIPEGYSVSREKKERFSLILESASTNQTSMYLCASSLRQTEAFFGQGTRLTVV.

In nucleotides, the CDR3 is TGCGCCAGCAGCCAAGAGGCAGGGGGAACATACGAGCAGTACTTC. Its protein is CASSQEAGGTYEQYF. The chain has TRBV4-1 and TRBJ2-7; 7 positions agree with TRBD1. This CDR3 has 15 amino acids. Germline lookup yields CDR1 MGHRA and CDR2 YSYEKL. The trim removed 0 bases at V and 4 bases at J, leaving 6 bases unmatched.